This T cell receptor beta chain is drawn from a study of blood T cell repertoires in COVID-19. Overall study: PBMCs, B-cell-depleted T cells, or T cells provided the cDNA or gDNA that made up the material.

In the original analysis: From reference gene primer amplification, estimates of nucleated cell counts were derived. Generated by immunoSEQ multiplex PCR, the TCRdb table keeps only in-frame clones and is missing some. V, J and clone size reflect that table, while D and trimming were determined from the DNA. The sample consists of 250,000 to 350,000 clones, about nine tenths of them appearing once. CDR1 and CDR2 from the germline V gene are SGDLS and YYNGEE. The CDR3 has 12 amino acids. V gave up 0 bases and J gave up 6 bases, with 7 bases separating them. This TCR was sampled from a woman between 50 and 59 years old who had recovered from COVID-19. What was sequenced was peripheral blood. The chain combines TRBV9 with TRBJ2-7; D is unclear. In nucleotides, the CDR3 is TGTGCCAGCAGCGTAGAATTCGGCGAGCAGTACTTC. Protein: CASSVEFGEQYF.